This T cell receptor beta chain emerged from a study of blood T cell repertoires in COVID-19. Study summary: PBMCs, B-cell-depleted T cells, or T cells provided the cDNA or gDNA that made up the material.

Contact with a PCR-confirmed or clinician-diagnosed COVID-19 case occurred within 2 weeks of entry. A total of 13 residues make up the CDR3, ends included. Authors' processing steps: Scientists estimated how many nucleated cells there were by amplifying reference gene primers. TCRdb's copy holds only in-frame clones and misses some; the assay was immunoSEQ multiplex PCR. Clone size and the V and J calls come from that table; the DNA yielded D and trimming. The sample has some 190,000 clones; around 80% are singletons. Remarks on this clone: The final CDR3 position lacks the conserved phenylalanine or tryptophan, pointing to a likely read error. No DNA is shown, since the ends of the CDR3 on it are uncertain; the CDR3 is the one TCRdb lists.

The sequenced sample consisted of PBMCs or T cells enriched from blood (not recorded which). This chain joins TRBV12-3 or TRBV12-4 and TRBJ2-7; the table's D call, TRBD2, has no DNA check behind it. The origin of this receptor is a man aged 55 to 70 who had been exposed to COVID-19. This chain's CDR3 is CASSSKGTSGGRG.